Sequencing of this T cell receptor (beta chain) was carried out in a study of blood T cell repertoires in COVID-19. As for the study in general: PBMCs, B-cell-depleted T cells, or T cells were the source of the cDNA or gDNA that made up the material.

In the original analysis: Reference gene primers were amplified, and this amplification served to estimate nucleated cell counts. This table comes from immunoSEQ multiplex PCR, and its TCRdb copy is limited to in-frame clones, with some not included. The V and J calls and clone size were taken over from that table, and D and trimming were inferred from the DNA. The table includes roughly 200,000 clones, about 90% detected once. The CDR3 has 18 amino acids. CDR1 and CDR2 from the germline V gene are SGHRS and YFSETQ. V shed 1 base and J shed 0 bases, with 19 bases lying between them. This receptor was taken from a man between 18 and 35 years old with active or convalescent COVID-19. This chain joins TRBV5-1 and TRBJ1-1; D not certain. The sequenced sample was peripheral blood. For the CDR3, the DNA is TGCGCCAGCAGCTTGTATTCGGGGAACGGACGCTTGAACACTGAAGCTTTCTTT. It specifies CASSLYSGNGRLNTEAFF.